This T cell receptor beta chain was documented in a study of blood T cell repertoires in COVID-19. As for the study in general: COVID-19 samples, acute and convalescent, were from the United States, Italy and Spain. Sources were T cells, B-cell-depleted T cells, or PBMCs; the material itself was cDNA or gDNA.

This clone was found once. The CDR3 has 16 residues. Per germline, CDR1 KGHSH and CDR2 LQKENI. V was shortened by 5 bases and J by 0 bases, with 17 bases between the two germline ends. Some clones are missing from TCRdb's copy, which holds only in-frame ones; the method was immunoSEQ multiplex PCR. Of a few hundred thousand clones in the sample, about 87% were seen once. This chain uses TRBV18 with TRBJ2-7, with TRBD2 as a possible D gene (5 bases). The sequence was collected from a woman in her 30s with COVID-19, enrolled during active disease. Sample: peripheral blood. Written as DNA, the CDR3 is TGTGCCAGCTCATTTCCCGGGGTTCGGAGCTCCTACGAGCAGTACTTC. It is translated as CASSFPGVRSSYEQYF.